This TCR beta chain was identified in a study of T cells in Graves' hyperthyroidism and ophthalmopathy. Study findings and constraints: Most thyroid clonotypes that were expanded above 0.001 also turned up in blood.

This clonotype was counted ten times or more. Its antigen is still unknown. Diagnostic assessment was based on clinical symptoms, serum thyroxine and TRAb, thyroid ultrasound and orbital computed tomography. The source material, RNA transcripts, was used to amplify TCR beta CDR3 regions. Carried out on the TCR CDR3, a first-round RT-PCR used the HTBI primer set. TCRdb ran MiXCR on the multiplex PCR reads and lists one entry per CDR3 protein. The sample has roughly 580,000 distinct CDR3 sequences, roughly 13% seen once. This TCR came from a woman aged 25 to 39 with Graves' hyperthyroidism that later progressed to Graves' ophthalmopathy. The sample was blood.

CDR3: CASSYSNRSYEQFF. CDR3 nucleotides: TGTGCCAGCAGTTACTCGAACCGCTCGTATGAGCAGTTCTTC. The rearrangement uses TRBV6-2 or TRBV6-3 and TRBJ2-1; D remains unclear. The V gene's germline CDR1 is MNHEY and CDR2 SVGEGT. Trimming cost V 0 bases and J 8 bases, with 11 bases left between them. This CDR3 contains 14 residues.